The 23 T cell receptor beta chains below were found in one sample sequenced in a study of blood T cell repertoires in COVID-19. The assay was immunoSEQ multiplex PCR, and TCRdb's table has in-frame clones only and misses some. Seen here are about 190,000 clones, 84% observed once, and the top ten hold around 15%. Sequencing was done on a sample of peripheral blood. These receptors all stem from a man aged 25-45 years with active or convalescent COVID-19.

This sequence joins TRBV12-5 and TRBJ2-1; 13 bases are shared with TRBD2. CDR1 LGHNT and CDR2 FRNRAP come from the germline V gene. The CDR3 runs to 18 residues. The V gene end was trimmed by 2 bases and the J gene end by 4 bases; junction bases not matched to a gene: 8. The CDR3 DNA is TGTGCTAGTGGTTTGTCCTCCGGGACTAGCGGGAATTACAATGAGCAGTTCTTC. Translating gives CASGLSSGTSGNYNEQFF.

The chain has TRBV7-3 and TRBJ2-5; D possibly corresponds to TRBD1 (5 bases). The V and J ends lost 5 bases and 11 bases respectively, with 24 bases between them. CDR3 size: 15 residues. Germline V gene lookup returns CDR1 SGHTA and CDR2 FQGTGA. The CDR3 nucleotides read TGTGCCAGCAGCCCGTCGTGGGCGGCCATGGGGCCACAGTACTTC. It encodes CASSPSWAAMGPQYF.

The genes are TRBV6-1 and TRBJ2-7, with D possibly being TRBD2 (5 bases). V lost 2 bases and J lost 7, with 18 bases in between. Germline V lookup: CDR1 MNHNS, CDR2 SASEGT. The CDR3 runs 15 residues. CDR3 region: CASSERSYQTGEQYF. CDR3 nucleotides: TGTGCCAGCAGTGAACGGAGCTATCAAACGGGGGAGCAGTACTTC.

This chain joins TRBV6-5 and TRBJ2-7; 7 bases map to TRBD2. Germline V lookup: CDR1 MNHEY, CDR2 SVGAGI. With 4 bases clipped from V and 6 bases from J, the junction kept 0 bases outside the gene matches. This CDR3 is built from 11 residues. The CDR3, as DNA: TGTGCCAGCAGTTCGGGGGGCGAGCAGTACGTC. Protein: CASSSGGEQYV.

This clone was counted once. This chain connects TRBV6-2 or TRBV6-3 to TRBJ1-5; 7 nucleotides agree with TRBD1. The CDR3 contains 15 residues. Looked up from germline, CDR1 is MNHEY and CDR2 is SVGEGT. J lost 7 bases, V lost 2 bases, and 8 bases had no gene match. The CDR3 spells CASSYQIAGGQPQHF. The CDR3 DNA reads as TGTGCCAGCAGTTACCAAATCGCAGGGGGACAGCCCCAGCATTTT.

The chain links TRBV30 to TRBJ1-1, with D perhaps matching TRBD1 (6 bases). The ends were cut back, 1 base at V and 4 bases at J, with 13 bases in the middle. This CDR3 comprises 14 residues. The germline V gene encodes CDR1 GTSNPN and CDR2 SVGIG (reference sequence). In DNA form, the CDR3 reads TGTGCCTGGAGTGCGTTTGTCAGGGGCACTGAAGCTTTCTTT. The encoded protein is CAWSAFVRGTEAFF.

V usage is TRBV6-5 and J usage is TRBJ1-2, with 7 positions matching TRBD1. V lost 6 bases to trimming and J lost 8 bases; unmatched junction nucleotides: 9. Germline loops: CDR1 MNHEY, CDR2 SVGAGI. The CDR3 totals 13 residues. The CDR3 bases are TGTGCCAGCAGCAGTACAGGGGAAGGCGGCTACACCTTC. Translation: CASSSTGEGGYTF.

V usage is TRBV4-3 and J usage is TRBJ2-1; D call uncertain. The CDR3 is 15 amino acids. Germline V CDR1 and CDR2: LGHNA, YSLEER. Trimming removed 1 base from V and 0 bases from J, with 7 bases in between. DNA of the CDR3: TGCGCCAGCAGCCAAGTGGCGGTCTCCTACAATGAGCAGTTCTTC. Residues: CASSQVAVSYNEQFF.

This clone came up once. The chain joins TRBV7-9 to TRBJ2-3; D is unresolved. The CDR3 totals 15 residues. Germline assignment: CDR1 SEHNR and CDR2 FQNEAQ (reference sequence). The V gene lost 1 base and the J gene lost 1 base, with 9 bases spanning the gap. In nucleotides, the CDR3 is TGTGCCAGCAGCTTAGACGGCCGGGGCACAGATACGCAGTATTTT. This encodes CASSLDGRGTDTQYF.

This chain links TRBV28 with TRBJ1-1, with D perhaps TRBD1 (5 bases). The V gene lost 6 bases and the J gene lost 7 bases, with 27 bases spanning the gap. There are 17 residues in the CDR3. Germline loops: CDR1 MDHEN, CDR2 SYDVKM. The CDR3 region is CASSSPLSGVRVDEAFF. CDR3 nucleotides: TGTGCCAGCAGCTCACCCCTCTCGGGGGTGAGGGTTGATGAAGCTTTCTTT. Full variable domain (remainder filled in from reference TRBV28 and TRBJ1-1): DVKVTQSSRYLVKRTGEKVFLECVQDMDHENMFWYRQDPGLGLRLIYFSYDVKMKEKGDIPEGYSVSREKKERFSLILESASTNQTSMYLCASSSPLSGVRVDEAFFGQGTRLTVV.

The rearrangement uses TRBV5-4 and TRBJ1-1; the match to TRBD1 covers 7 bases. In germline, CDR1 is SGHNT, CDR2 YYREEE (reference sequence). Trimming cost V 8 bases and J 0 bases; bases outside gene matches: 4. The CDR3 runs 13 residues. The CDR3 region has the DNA TGTGCCAGTGCAGGGGGTCTGAACACTGAAGCTTTCTTT. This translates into CASAGGLNTEAFF.

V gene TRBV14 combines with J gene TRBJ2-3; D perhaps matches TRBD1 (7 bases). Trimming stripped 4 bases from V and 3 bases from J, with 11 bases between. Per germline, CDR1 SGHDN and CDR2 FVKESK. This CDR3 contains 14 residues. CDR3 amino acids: CASSRAGGTDTQYF. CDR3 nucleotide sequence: TGTGCCAGCAGCCGGGCAGGGGGGACAGATACGCAGTATTTT.

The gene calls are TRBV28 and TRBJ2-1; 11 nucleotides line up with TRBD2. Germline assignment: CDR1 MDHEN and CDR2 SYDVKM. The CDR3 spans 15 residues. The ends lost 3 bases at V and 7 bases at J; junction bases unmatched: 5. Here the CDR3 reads CASSFATSGRNEQFF. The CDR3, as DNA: TGTGCCAGCAGTTTTGCTACTAGCGGGAGAAATGAGCAGTTCTTC. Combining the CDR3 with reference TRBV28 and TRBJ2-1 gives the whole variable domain DVKVTQSSRYLVKRTGEKVFLECVQDMDHENMFWYRQDPGLGLRLIYFSYDVKMKEKGDIPEGYSVSREKKERFSLILESASTNQTSMYLCASSFATSGRNEQFFGPGTRLTVL.

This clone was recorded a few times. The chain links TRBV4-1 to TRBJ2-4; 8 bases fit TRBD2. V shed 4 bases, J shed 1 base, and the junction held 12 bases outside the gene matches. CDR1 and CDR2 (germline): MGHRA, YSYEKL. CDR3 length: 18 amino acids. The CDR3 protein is CASSLMAGASGAKNIQYF. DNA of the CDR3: TGCGCCAGCAGCCTGATGGCGGGGGCTAGCGGGGCCAAAAACATTCAGTACTTC.

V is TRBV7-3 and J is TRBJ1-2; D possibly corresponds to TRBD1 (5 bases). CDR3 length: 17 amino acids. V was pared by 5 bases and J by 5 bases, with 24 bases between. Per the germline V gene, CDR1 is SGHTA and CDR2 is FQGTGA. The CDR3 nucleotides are TGTGCCAGCAGCCCGGTCCAGGGAGGTCGCTGGGGGTATGGCTACACCTTC. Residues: CASSPVQGGRWGYGYTF.

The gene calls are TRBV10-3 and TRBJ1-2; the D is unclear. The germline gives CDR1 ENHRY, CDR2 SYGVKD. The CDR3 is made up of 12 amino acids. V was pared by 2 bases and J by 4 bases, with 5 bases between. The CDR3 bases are TGTGCCATCAGTGAGCGGGTCTATGGCTACACCTTC. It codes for CAISERVYGYTF.

The CDR3 spells CASSQEPSAASSETQYF. For the CDR3, the DNA is TGTGCCAGCAGCCAAGAACCCTCTGCGGCTAGCAGTGAGACCCAGTACTTC. V gene TRBV14 combines with J gene TRBJ2-5, with D perhaps TRBD2 (5 bases). Trimming shortened V by 0 bases and J by 5 bases, and 19 bases separated the two germline ends. From germline, CDR1 is SGHDN and CDR2 FVKESK. There are 17 residues in the CDR3.

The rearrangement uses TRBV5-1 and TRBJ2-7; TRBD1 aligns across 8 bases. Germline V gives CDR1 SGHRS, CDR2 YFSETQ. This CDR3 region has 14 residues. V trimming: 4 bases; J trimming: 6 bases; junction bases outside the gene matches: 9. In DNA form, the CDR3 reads TGCGCCAGCAGCGCGGCGACAGGGGCTGGCGAGCAGTACTTC. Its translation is CASSAATGAGEQYF.

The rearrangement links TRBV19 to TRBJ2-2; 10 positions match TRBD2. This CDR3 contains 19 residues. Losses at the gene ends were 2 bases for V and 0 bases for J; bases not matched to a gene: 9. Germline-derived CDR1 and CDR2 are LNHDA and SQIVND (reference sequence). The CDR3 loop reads CASSIRTSGVFSNTGELFF. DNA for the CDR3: TGTGCCAGTAGTATAAGAACTAGCGGGGTGTTTTCGAACACCGGGGAGCTGTTTTTT.

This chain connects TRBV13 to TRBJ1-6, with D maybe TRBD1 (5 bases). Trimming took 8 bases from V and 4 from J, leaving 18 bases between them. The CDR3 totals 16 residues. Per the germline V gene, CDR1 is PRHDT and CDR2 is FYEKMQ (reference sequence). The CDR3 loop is CASLTSGGAYNSPLHF. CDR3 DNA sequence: TGTGCCAGCCTTACGTCGGGGGGAGCGTATAATTCACCCCTCCACTTT.

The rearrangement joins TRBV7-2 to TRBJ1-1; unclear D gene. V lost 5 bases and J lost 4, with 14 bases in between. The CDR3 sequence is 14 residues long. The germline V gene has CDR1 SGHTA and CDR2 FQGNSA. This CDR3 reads CASSGQGGTTEAFF. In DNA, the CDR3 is TGTGCCAGCAGCGGCCAAGGAGGTACCACTGAAGCTTTCTTT.

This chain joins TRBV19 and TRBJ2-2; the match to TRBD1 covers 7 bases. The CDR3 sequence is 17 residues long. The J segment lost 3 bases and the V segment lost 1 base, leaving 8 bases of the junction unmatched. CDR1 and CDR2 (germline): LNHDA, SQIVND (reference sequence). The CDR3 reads CASSIGGKGAYTGELFF. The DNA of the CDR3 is TGTGCCAGTAGTATAGGGGGGAAGGGGGCGTACACCGGGGAGCTGTTTTTT.

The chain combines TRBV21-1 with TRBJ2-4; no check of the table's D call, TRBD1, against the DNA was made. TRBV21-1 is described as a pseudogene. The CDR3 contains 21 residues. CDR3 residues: CASSKGPSGQGGRAAKNIQYF. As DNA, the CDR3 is TGTGCCAGCAGCAAGGGGCCATCCGGCCAGGGTGGTAGAGCGGCCAAAAACATTCAGTACTTC.